This TCR beta chain was identified during a study of T-cell reconstitution after alpha-beta-depleted transplantation in children. Study conclusions and caveats: T-cell counts and diversity at one year post-transplant came mainly from newly produced T cells. Some patients showed high day-60 TCRbeta diversity, which derived from surviving recipient T cells and thymic progenitors. The origin of alpha-beta T cells about two months after transplant was reportedly several hundred expanded graft clones.

The germline gives CDR1 MGHRA, CDR2 YSYEKL. CDR3 length: 15 residues. V lost 4 bases and J lost 1; bases outside the gene matches: 6. Worth noting for this clonotype: What it recognizes is unknown.

The authors prepared the TCRbeta library with unique molecular identifiers. MiXCR, applied by TCRdb to the PCR reads, yields one record per CDR3 protein. The table has fewer than 1 million distinct CDR3 sequences, roughly 15% seen once. The chain links TRBV4-1 to TRBJ2-7; 8 bases map to TRBD2. The specimen was PBMCs, mostly from graft donor cells, collected 360 days after TCRalphabeta/CD19-depleted stem cell transplant. This receptor was identified in a male patient under 18 who had a stem cell transplant for acute lymphoblastic leukemia, so the T cells may come from the graft donor. This CDR3 is CASSRPTSASYEQYF. In DNA form, the CDR3 reads TGCGCCAGCAGCCGCCCGACTAGCGCGTCCTACGAGCAGTACTTC.